The 13 T cell receptor beta chains presented below share a single source sample, sequenced in a study of early T cells in non-severe SARS-CoV-2 infection. TCRdb recomputed calls from the 5' RACE reads with MiXCR, one row per CDR3 protein. The sample records 35,000 to 45,000 distinct CDR3 sequences, 5.8% being singletons. The source material was whole blood. The receptor source for this set is an adult who was a healthcare worker with PCR-confirmed SARS-CoV-2 infection or an uninfected control (not recorded which).

There are many counts of this clonotype. The gene calls are TRBV20-1 and TRBJ2-7; 12 nucleotides line up with TRBD2. V was pared by 3 bases and J by 4 bases, with 13 bases of the junction left unmatched. Per the germline V gene, CDR1 is DFQATT and CDR2 is SNEGSKA (reference sequence). This CDR3 comprises 17 residues. The CDR3 is CSARSTSGGYSLYEQYF. CDR3 nucleotide sequence: TGCAGTGCTAGGTCTACTAGCGGGGGGTACTCTCTATACGAGCAGTACTTC.

This clonotype was counted many times. This chain connects TRBV6-2 or TRBV6-3 to TRBJ2-2; no reliable D call. Trimming took off 5 bases at V and 3 bases at J, with 16 bases between the two ends. The CDR3 consists of 16 residues. Per the germline V gene, CDR1 is MNHEY and CDR2 is SVGEGT. In nucleotides, the CDR3 is TGTGCCAGCAGTCTCCGCCCGCCGAAGGACACCGGGGAGCTGTTTTTT. Its protein product is CASSLRPPKDTGELFF.

This clonotype was observed many times. V and J are TRBV12-3 or TRBV12-4 and TRBJ1-6, with TRBD1 identical over 9 bases. The CDR3 totals 17 residues. With V trimmed by 1 base and J by 7 bases, 8 bases remained unmatched. In DNA form, the CDR3 reads TGTGCCAGCAGTTTAGGCCCCCGCGACAGGGGGAATTCACCCCTCCACTTT. Protein: CASSLGPRDRGNSPLHF.

The table lists this clonotype with many counts. The chain employs TRBV19 and TRBJ2-1, with 7 bases matching TRBD2. Trimming at V came to 0 bases and at J to 0 bases, leaving 2 bases not matched to a gene. Per germline, CDR1 LNHDA and CDR2 SQIVND (reference sequence). CDR3 length: 16 residues. The CDR3 coding sequence is TGTGCCAGTAGTATAGAGGGGACTAACTCCTACAATGAGCAGTTCTTC. This sequence encodes CASSIEGTNSYNEQFF. Complete variable domain (other parts from reference TRBV19 and TRBJ2-1): DGGITQSPKYLFRKEGQNVTLSCEQNLNHDAMYWYRQDPGQGLRLIYYSQIVNDFQKGDIAEGYSVSREKKESFPLTVTSAQKNPTAFYLCASSIEGTNSYNEQFFGPGTRLTVL.

This clonotype was recorded a few times. CDR3 nucleotides: TGCGCCAGCAGCCCGGGGGTGTCTCGGAACGAAGCTTTCTTT. As protein: CASSPGVSRNEAFF. The chain combines TRBV5-1 with TRBJ1-1; D is perhaps TRBD1 (5 bases). CDR1 is SGHRS, CDR2 YFSETQ, per germline. The CDR3 loop spans 14 amino acids. V dropped 4 bases and J dropped 8 bases, with 18 bases sitting between them. The full variable domain, in which reference TRBV5-1 and TRBJ1-1 provide the parts outside the CDR3, is KAGVTQTPRYLIKTRGQQVTLSCSPISGHRSVSWYQQTPGQGLQFLFEYFSETQRNKGNFPGRFSGRQFSNSRSEMNVSTLELGDSALYLCASSPGVSRNEAFFGQGTRLTVV.

V gene TRBV6-6 combines with J gene TRBJ1-1; D is undetermined. The CDR3 contains 12 residues. Trimming left V 11 bases short and J 1 base short, with 11 bases between. CDR1 and CDR2 (germline): MNHNY, SVGAGI (reference sequence). This chain's CDR3 is CACSGKNTEAFF. CDR3 in DNA: TGTGCCTGTAGTGGGAAGAACACTGAAGCTTTCTTT.

This clonotype was detected a few times. The chain employs TRBV29-1 and TRBJ1-1; a weak D match, TRBD1 (6 bases). Germline V gene data show CDR1 as SQVTM and CDR2 as ANQGSEA. The CDR3 consists of 13 residues. Trimming stripped 6 bases from V and 1 base from J, with 12 bases between. CDR3 coding DNA: TGCAGCGTCCTGGCAGGGGCGAACACTGAAGCTTTCTTT. Protein: CSVLAGANTEAFF.

Only a few counts were recorded for this clonotype. The chain uses TRBV20-1 and TRBJ2-7, with D unresolved. This CDR3 spans 10 amino acids. Germline lookup yields CDR1 DFQATT and CDR2 SNEGSKA (reference sequence). Trimming left V 3 bases short and J 8 bases short, with 8 bases between. CDR3 DNA sequence: TGCAGTGCTAGCTCCGAAAAGCAGTACTTC. As protein: CSASSEKQYF.

This clonotype has a count of ten or more. V is TRBV20-1 and J is TRBJ2-3; unclear D gene. Germline loops: CDR1 DFQATT, CDR2 SNEGSKA (reference sequence). V was trimmed by 3 bases and J by 2 bases, leaving 12 bases between them. This CDR3 comprises 14 residues. The CDR3 DNA reads TGCAGTGCTAGGGACCCCTTTGACACAGATACGCAGTATTTT. Protein product: CSARDPFDTDTQYF.

The gene calls are TRBV6-2 or TRBV6-3 and TRBJ1-2; D remains ambiguous. CDR1 and CDR2 from the germline V gene are MNHEY and SVGEGT. The CDR3 has 10 residues. Trimming took 4 bases from V and 7 from J, leaving 4 bases between them. CDR3 protein: CASSFGGYTF. CDR3 DNA sequence: TGTGCCAGCAGTTTTGGTGGCTACACCTTC.

This clonotype came up many times. The chain couples TRBV20-1 to TRBJ2-7; D is possibly TRBD1 or TRBD2 (6 bases each). Germline CDR1 reads DFQATT; CDR2 reads SNEGSKA (reference sequence). The CDR3 spans 14 residues. The V and J ends lost 5 bases and 8 bases respectively, with 22 bases between them. This chain's CDR3 is CSAGMGGRGIQQYF. The DNA of the CDR3 is TGCAGTGCTGGTATGGGGGGAAGGGGGATCCAGCAGTACTTC.

This clonotype was recorded at least ten times. This chain connects TRBV7-9 to TRBJ1-6; weak D call: TRBD1 (6 bases). Germline assignment: CDR1 SEHNR and CDR2 FQNEAQ (reference sequence). This CDR3 region has 15 residues. Deletions cut 5 bases from V and 5 bases from J, with 13 bases between. The CDR3 sequence: CASSTSGTHNSPLHF. The CDR3 nucleotides are TGTGCCAGCAGCACATCCGGGACACATAATTCACCCCTCCACTTT.

Only a few counts were recorded for this clonotype. Its ends do not fully match the called genes, so a read error is possible. This sequence joins TRBV11-2 and TRBJ2-5, with D possibly TRBD2 on 5 matching bases. Germline V gene lookup returns CDR1 SGHAT and CDR2 FQNNGV. CDR3 size: 16 residues. CDR3 amino acids: CASSLVRTLYHETQYF. The CDR3 DNA follows: TGTGCCAGCAGCTTAGTGAGGACTCTGTACCATGAGACCCAGTACTTC. Full variable domain (rest looked up from reference TRBV11-2 and TRBJ2-5): EAGVAQSPRYKIIEKRQSVAFWCNPISGHATLYWYQQILGQGPKLLIQFQNNGVVDDSQLPKDRFSAERLKGVDSTLKIQPAKLEDSAVYLCASSLVRTLYHETQYFGPGTRLLVL.